A selection of T cell receptor beta chains follows, all from one sample in a study of blood T cell repertoires in COVID-19. This table comes from immunoSEQ multiplex PCR, and its TCRdb copy is limited to in-frame clones, with some not included. This sample has more than 150,000 clones, with roughly 94% found just once. Input material: peripheral blood. The receptors here all came from a man between 25 and 39 years old with COVID-19, enrolled during active disease. Each CDR3 is given with its conserved first and last residue. The D gene is left open where the match is weak. The size entry is marked missing in some rows and otherwise reads once, few, many or a size class.

d_call	clone_size	v_call	j_call	cdr3_nt	cdr3_aa
TRBD2	-	TRBV10-3	TRBJ2-7	TGTGCCATCAGTGAGCTAGCGGGGGGCCCTGGGTACGAGCAGTACTTC	CAISELAGGPGYEQYF
-	once	TRBV4-2	TRBJ2-2	TGTGCCAGCAGCCCTAACAGGGTCACCGGGGAGCTGTTTTTT	CASSPNRVTGELFF
TRBD1	-	TRBV6-2/TRBV6-3	TRBJ2-7	TGTGCCAGCAGTTACTTCTCGTGGTCCGGGACAGCGAGCTCCTACGAGCAGTACTTC	CASSYFSWSGTASSYEQYF
-	-	TRBV6-2/TRBV6-3	TRBJ2-1	TGTGCCAGCAGTTACGGGGGACTGAGGATTTACAATGAGCAGTTCTTC	CASSYGGLRIYNEQFF
-	-	TRBV6-5	TRBJ1-2	TGTGCCAGCAGTTACTCCGGGGACTATGGCTACACCTTC	CASSYSGDYGYTF
-	once	TRBV28	TRBJ1-2	TGTGCCAGCAGTCGTTACAGAGAAACTAACTATGGCTACACCTTC	CASSRYRETNYGYTF
-	-	TRBV5-1	TRBJ1-1	TGCGCCAGCAGCTTGGAGGGGTTTAGCACTGAAGCTTTCTTT	CASSLEGFSTEAFF
-	-	TRBV5-4	TRBJ2-2	TGTGCCAGCAGCCTCTGGCACACCGGGGAGCTGTTTTTT	CASSLWHTGELFF
TRBD2	-	TRBV15	TRBJ2-5	TGTGCCACCAGCCTCTACGGGGGGAAGGGAGAGACCCAGTACTTC	CATSLYGGKGETQYF
-	-	TRBV4-1	TRBJ2-7	TGCGCCAGCAGCCAGAACGGGGGGCTCTCCTACGAGCAGTACTTC	CASSQNGGLSYEQYF
TRBD1	-	TRBV18	TRBJ2-6	TGTGCCAGCTCATCCGACAGGGGGCGTTCTGGGGCCAACGTCCTGACTTTC	CASSSDRGRSGANVLTF
-	-	TRBV15	TRBJ1-1	TGTGCCACCAGCAGTACGTACGAGGTGATGAACACTGAAGCTTTCTTT	CATSSTYEVMNTEAFF
TRBD1	-	TRBV6-5	TRBJ2-5	TGTGCCAGCAGACAGGGGGCCGGAGAGACCCAGTACTTC	CASRQGAGETQYF
-	-	TRBV6-5	TRBJ1-6	TGTGCCAGCAGTTACGACAGAGCCCATTCACCCCTCCACTTT	CASSYDRAHSPLHF
TRBD1	-	TRBV19	TRBJ1-1	TGTGCCAGTAGTAGGGGACAGCTGAACACTGAAGCTTTCTTT	CASSRGQLNTEAFF
-	-	TRBV7-9	TRBJ1-1	TGTGCCAGCAGCTTAAGTCCGGGTTCCGAAGCTTTCTTT	CASSLSPGSEAFF
TRBD1	-	TRBV27	TRBJ1-6	TGTGCCAGCAGGTTGGCTTCCAACAGGGGTTTCTCACCCCTCCACTTT	CASRLASNRGFSPLHF
-	once	TRBV14	TRBJ1-4	TGTGCCAGCAGCCTGCCTCGACAGGAGAGGAATGAAAAACTGTTTTTT	CASSLPRQERNEKLFF
TRBD1	-	TRBV7-9	TRBJ2-5	TGTGCCAGCAAGAACGCAGGGACAGAAAGAAAAGAGACCCAGTACTTC	CASKNAGTERKETQYF
TRBD1	-	TRBV2	TRBJ1-6	TGTGCCAGCAGCACCATGCGGGCAGGGGGCGCAGGTTCACCCCTCCACTTT	CASSTMRAGGAGSPLHF
-	-	TRBV5-6	TRBJ1-5	TGTGCCAGCAGCTTGGCCTGGGCGGGTAGCAATCAGCCCCAGCATTTT	CASSLAWAGSNQPQHF
TRBD1	-	TRBV6-1	TRBJ1-6	TGTGCCAGCAGTGAGCTCAGGGGGAGTCGTAGCGGTTCACCCCTCCACTTT	CASSELRGSRSGSPLHF
-	-	TRBV5-1	TRBJ1-1	TGCGCCAGCAGCTTAGGGGGGGCGAACACTGAAGCTTTCTTT	CASSLGGANTEAFF
-	-	TRBV5-1	TRBJ1-1	TGCGCCAGCAGCCTGGAGACCCCGGGCACTGAAGCTTTCTTT	CASSLETPGTEAFF
-	-	TRBV19	TRBJ1-2	TGTGCCAGTAGTACTTCTCCCGGGACACTCTATGGCTACACCTTC	CASSTSPGTLYGYTF
TRBD1	-	TRBV6-5	TRBJ1-1	TGTGCCAGCAGTATATTGACAGGGGGCACTGAAGCTTTCTTT	CASSILTGGTEAFF
-	-	TRBV28	TRBJ1-6	TGTGCCAGCAGTTTAGCCAGCTCCTATAATTCACCCCTCCACTTT	CASSLASSYNSPLHF
-	-	TRBV7-2	TRBJ1-5	TGTGCCAGCACCTCCTGGGGGGGAGTCAATCAGCCCCAGCATTTT	CASTSWGGVNQPQHF
TRBD1	-	TRBV5-1	TRBJ1-3	TGCGCCAGCAGCGCGTGGCAGGGACAGAGCTCTGGAAACACCATATATTTT	CASSAWQGQSSGNTIYF
-	-	TRBV4-1	TRBJ1-2	TGCGCCAGCAGCCAAGGACGGGGGGGCCAAAGGGCTAAGAATGGCTACACCTTC	CASSQGRGGQRAKNGYTF
-	once	TRBV6-7	TRBJ2-1	TGTGCCAGCAGTCCGAATGAGCAGTTCTTC	CASSPNEQFF
-	-	TRBV5-1	TRBJ1-4	TGCGCCAGCAGCCGACAGGCAATTGCAACTAATGAAAAACTGTTTTTT	CASSRQAIATNEKLFF
-	-	TRBV29-1	TRBJ2-3	TGCAGCGTAGGCCGACTCAATCAAATCACAGATACGCAGTATTTT	CSVGRLNQITDTQYF
TRBD1	-	TRBV5-1	TRBJ2-5	TGCGCCAGCAGCTTCCCGGGACAGGGGGCGCGGGAGACCCAGTACTTC	CASSFPGQGARETQYF
TRBD2	-	TRBV11-2	TRBJ2-5	TGTGCCAGCAGCTTAGGTGGCGGGAGGGTTTACCAAGAGACCCAGTACTTC	CASSLGGGRVYQETQYF
-	once	TRBV18	TRBJ1-1	TGTGCCAGCTCACCACTCGGGGGAGAATCGGGCACTGAAGCTTTCTTT	CASSPLGGESGTEAFF
-	-	TRBV4-1	TRBJ2-2	TGCGCCAGCAGCCAAGAAGGCGGACTTAGGCTGAACACCGGGGAGCTGTTTTTT	CASSQEGGLRLNTGELFF
-	-	TRBV27	TRBJ1-6	TGTGCCAGCAGTTTATACGGGAAGGATAATTCACCCCTCCACTTT	CASSLYGKDNSPLHF
-	-	TRBV5-1	TRBJ2-2	TGCGCCAGCAGCTTGGGGTTGCTTGAGGGGGAGCTGTTTTTT	CASSLGLLEGELFF
-	-	TRBV19	TRBJ1-5	TGTGCCAGTAGTCTCGGGAGGGGCCAGGGCAATCAGCCCCAGCATTTT	CASSLGRGQGNQPQHF
TRBD1	-	TRBV3-1/TRBV3-2	TRBJ1-1	TGTGCCAGCAGCCAAGGACAGGGGGTGGTAGCTTTCTTT	CASSQGQGVVAFF
-	-	TRBV18	TRBJ1-1	TGTGCCAGCTCTCAGGAATATGAAGCTTTCTTT	CASSQEYEAFF
-	-	TRBV11-3	TRBJ2-5	TGTGCCAGCAGCTTAGCCCAGGGAGAGACCCAGTACTTC	CASSLAQGETQYF
TRBD2	-	TRBV4-1	TRBJ2-5	TGCGCCAGCAGCCAACATGGTAGCGGGGGTCAAGAGACCCAGTACTTC	CASSQHGSGGQETQYF
TRBD1	-	TRBV11-3	TRBJ2-2	TGTGCCAGCAGCTATGACAGGGTCGGGGAGCTGTTTTTT	CASSYDRVGELFF
-	-	TRBV5-1	TRBJ1-6	TGCGCCAGCAGCTTCGACGGAGGACCCCTCCACTTT	CASSFDGGPLHF
TRBD1	-	TRBV4-1	TRBJ1-2	TGCGCCAGCAGCCAATCTCGCCTCGGGGACAGTCAAGGCTACACCTTC	CASSQSRLGDSQGYTF
-	-	TRBV19	TRBJ1-1	TGTGCCAGTATCGAGTACACTGAAGCTTTCTTT	CASIEYTEAFF
TRBD1	-	TRBV4-1	TRBJ1-2	TGCGCCAGCAGCCGAGGGGGCGATGGCTACACCTTC	CASSRGGDGYTF
-	-	TRBV6-5	TRBJ1-1	TGTGCCAGCAGTTACGAGGGATACACTGAAGCTTTCTTT	CASSYEGYTEAFF
TRBD1	-	TRBV6-5	TRBJ1-2	TGTGCCAGCAGGCTGACAGGGGGCCCGTATGGCTACACCTTC	CASRLTGGPYGYTF
TRBD1	-	TRBV19	TRBJ1-2	TGTGCCAGCAGAATCCGGGACAGGGGAAGGCCTAACTATGGCTACACCTTC	CASRIRDRGRPNYGYTF
-	-	TRBV13	TRBJ1-2	TGTGCCAGCAGCTTAGGTTTGCTCGGTTATGGCTACACCTTC	CASSLGLLGYGYTF
-	-	TRBV6-5	TRBJ1-1	TGTGCCAGCCGGGGGTCTGCTCCCACTGAAGCTTTCTTT	CASRGSAPTEAFF
TRBD1	-	TRBV10-3	TRBJ1-1	TGTGCCATCACGGGACAGACTAATGAAGCTTTCTTT	CAITGQTNEAFF
-	-	TRBV11-2	TRBJ1-1	TGTGCCAGCAGCCCGGGACAACGGATGAACACTGAAGCTTTCTTT	CASSPGQRMNTEAFF
-	few	TRBV18	TRBJ1-2	TGTGCCAGCTCACCAGACAGCAACTATGGCTACACCTTC	CASSPDSNYGYTF
TRBD1	-	TRBV5-1	TRBJ1-1	TGCGCCAGCAGCTGGGGGGACAGGGGGCGTCGCACTGAAGCTTTCTTT	CASSWGDRGRRTEAFF
-	-	TRBV2	TRBJ1-4	TGTGCCAGCAGCGACCAGGGAAGTAATGAAAAACTGTTTTTT	CASSDQGSNEKLFF